The clone carrying this TCR beta chain showed up just a few times. The sample originates from a study of blood T cell repertoires in COVID-19. Whole-study context: Nucleic acid was either cDNA or gDNA, and it came from T cells, B-cell-depleted T cells, or PBMCs.

The CDR3 is 13 amino acids. Trimming took 2 bases from V and 4 from J, leaving 9 bases between them. The germline CDR1 and CDR2 sequences are SGHNT and YYREEE (reference sequence). Sequenced by immunoSEQ multiplex PCR; TCRdb stores in-frame clones only, minus some. Found here are 240,000 or so clones, 70% to 90% of them singletons; the top ten hold 6.2%. The sample consisted of peripheral blood. The chain is built from TRBV5-4 and TRBJ1-2; D is unclear. This sequence originates from a man in his fifties or sixties with acute or convalescent COVID-19. CDR3: CASSFSVSYGYTF. In DNA, the CDR3 is TGTGCCAGCAGCTTTTCTGTCAGCTATGGCTACACCTTC.